Below, 24 T cell receptor beta chains from the same sample are listed, as sequenced in a study of blood T cells in healthy people across ages. Primed by a sample-barcoded 5' primer and a J-beta primer mix, a second PCR proceeded for about 6 to 12 cycles. Using its own MiXCR run on the 5' RACE reads, TCRdb lists one record per CDR3 protein. Here the sample spans about 1.4 million distinct CDR3 sequences, approximately 60% being singletons. Sequences were obtained from blood. Receptors originate from a man aged 18 to 35 in good health.

This chain connects TRBV4-2 to TRBJ2-7, with D perhaps TRBD2 (7 bases). The CDR3 contains 17 residues. Trimming left V 3 bases short and J 1 base short, with 19 bases between. Looked up from germline, CDR1 is LGHNA and CDR2 is YNFKEQ. The CDR3 nucleotides are TGTGCCAGCAGCCATCCCTGGGGGGCGGGAGTATCCTACGAGCAGTACTTC. This codes for CASSHPWGAGVSYEQYF.

About this clonotype: An end of the junction does not agree with germline; a read error may underlie this. This chain connects TRBV20-1 to TRBJ2-1; 13 nucleotides align to TRBD2. The CDR3 consists of 15 residues. Germline V gene data show CDR1 as DFQATT and CDR2 as SNEGSKA (reference sequence). CDR3 sequence (DNA): TGCAGCGCTAGTCACAGACTAGCGGGAGGTAATGAGCAGTTCTTC. Protein product: CSASHRLAGGNEQFF.

CDR3 sequence (DNA): TGTGCCAGCAGCGTAGGTAAAGGGGGAGGTACTGAAGCTTTCTTT. It encodes CASSVGKGGGTEAFF. The chain recombines TRBV9 with TRBJ1-1; a possible D gene is TRBD1 (6 bases). The germline V gene encodes CDR1 SGDLS and CDR2 YYNGEE. V gave up 0 bases and J gave up 5 bases, with 14 bases separating them. The CDR3 is made up of 15 amino acids.

The chain is built from TRBV21-1 and TRBJ1-5. TRBV21-1 is flagged as a pseudogene. This CDR3 is 17 amino acids long. The CDR3 protein is CASSTDSTPTGNQPQHF. CDR3 in DNA: TGTGCCAGCAGCACCGACTCCACCCCGACGGGCAATCAGCCCCAGCATTTT.

The genes are TRBV5-6 and TRBJ2-1; 9 bases map to TRBD1. Trimming at V came to 4 bases and at J to 4 bases, leaving 6 bases not matched to a gene. The CDR3 consists of 15 residues. Looked up from germline, CDR1 is SGHDT and CDR2 is YYEEEE. DNA of the CDR3: TGTGCCAGCAGCCCCGGACAGGGGTGGTACAATGAGCAGTTCTTC. It encodes CASSPGQGWYNEQFF.

The chain links TRBV2 to TRBJ2-4; 14 bases map to TRBD2. The CDR3 runs to 17 residues. The trim removed 4 bases at V and 10 bases at J, leaving 12 bases unmatched. The germline CDR1 and CDR2 sequences are SNHLY and FYNNEI. CDR3 DNA: TGTGCCAGCAGTGTCCTGCCGGGGACTAGCGGGAGCCTAATTCAGTACTTC. This gives the protein CASSVLPGTSGSLIQYF. Looking up the rest from reference TRBV2 and TRBJ2-4 gives the full variable domain: EPEVTQTPSHQVTQMGQEVILRCVPISNHLYFYWYRQILGQKVEFLVSFYNNEISEKSEIFDDQFSVERPDGSNFTLKIRSTKLEDSAMYFCASSVLPGTSGSLIQYFGAGTRLSVL.

The sample holds a few counts of this clonotype. The rearrangement links TRBV28 to TRBJ2-7, with a tentative D call TRBD1 (5 bases). This CDR3 comprises 14 residues. The V and J ends lost 5 bases and 2 bases respectively, with 13 bases between them. The V gene's germline CDR1 is MDHEN and CDR2 SYDVKM. For the CDR3, the DNA is TGTGCCAGCAGTCTCGTGGACAACCCCTACGAGCAGTACTTC. It translates to CASSLVDNPYEQYF.

The rearrangement joins TRBV18 to TRBJ2-3; the match to TRBD2 covers 7 bases. V trimming: 2 bases; J trimming: 5 bases; junction bases outside the gene matches: 7. Germline V gene sequence: CDR1 KGHSH, CDR2 LQKENI. The CDR3 covers 15 residues. CDR3 sequence: CASSPTAGTIDTQYF. CDR3 DNA sequence: TGTGCCAGCTCACCAACAGCGGGAACCATAGATACGCAGTATTTT.

This clonotype has just a few counts. This chain joins TRBV10-2 and TRBJ2-1, with D perhaps matching TRBD1 (8 bases). The ends were cut back, 3 bases at V and 4 bases at J, with 16 bases in the middle. The CDR3 consists of 16 residues. Germline CDR1 and CDR2: WSHSY and SAAADI. This CDR3 reads CASSDRTQGGYNEQFF. Here the CDR3 DNA reads TGCGCCAGCAGTGATCGGACACAGGGGGGGTACAATGAGCAGTTCTTC.

This clonotype was seen a handful of times. The chain is built from TRBV6-6 and TRBJ2-7; D is perhaps TRBD1 (5 bases). This CDR3 spans 12 amino acids. V shed 1 base and J shed 9 bases, with 10 bases lying between them. Germline V gene sequence: CDR1 MNHNY, CDR2 SVGAGI (reference sequence). The CDR3 nucleotides read TGTGCCAGCAGTTACTTAGACAGCGCGCAGTACTTC. Its protein product is CASSYLDSAQYF.

The V gene is TRBV6-1, the J gene TRBJ2-5; TRBD2 matches at 11 bases. This CDR3 comprises 15 residues. CDR1 and CDR2 from the germline V gene are MNHNS and SASEGT. With 7 bases clipped from V and 5 bases from J, the junction kept 9 bases outside the gene matches. The CDR3 here is CASIGSGRARETQYF. The CDR3 DNA reads as TGTGCCAGCATCGGTAGCGGGAGGGCTCGCGAGACCCAGTACTTC.

V is TRBV20-1 and J is TRBJ2-7, with 9 bases identical to TRBD1. The CDR3 runs to 14 residues. J lost 7 bases, V lost 5 bases, and 12 bases had no gene match. Germline assignment: CDR1 DFQATT and CDR2 SNEGSKA (reference sequence). CDR3 sequence (DNA): TGCAGTGCTTCCACGACAGGGGGTTTGCGAGAGCAGTACTTC. Protein: CSASTTGGLREQYF.

The chain couples TRBV6-5 to TRBJ2-7; D ambiguous. This CDR3 has 15 amino acids. Germline V gene data show CDR1 as MNHEY and CDR2 as SVGAGI. V lost 5 bases and J lost 3, with 17 bases in between. CDR3 nucleotides: TGTGCCAGCAGTCCCGGAAGGGTCGTTCGCTACGAGCAGTACTTC. Protein product: CASSPGRVVRYEQYF.

V and J are TRBV7-8 and TRBJ2-1, with TRBD2 identical over 11 bases. V lost 5 bases, J lost 5 bases, and 8 bases stayed unmatched. Per the germline V gene, CDR1 is SGHVS and CDR2 is FQNEAQ. The CDR3 consists of 16 residues. The CDR3 loop reads CASSILRLAGNNEQFF. The CDR3 bases are TGTGCCAGCAGCATCCTTCGACTAGCGGGAAACAATGAGCAGTTCTTC.

V usage is TRBV12-3 or TRBV12-4 and J usage is TRBJ2-7; D might be TRBD1 (5 bases). Trimming removed 5 bases at V and 2 bases at J, with 13 bases between. This CDR3 has 14 amino acids. CDR3 protein: CASSHSRAPYEQYF. The CDR3 nucleotides are TGTGCCAGCAGTCATAGCAGGGCTCCCTACGAGCAGTACTTC.

This clonotype was found a few times. CDR3 DNA: TGCAGCGTTGAAAGTGGAGACCTCTACGAGCAGTACTTC. Its protein is CSVESGDLYEQYF. This chain uses TRBV29-1 with TRBJ2-7; D uncertain. The germline CDR1 and CDR2 sequences are SQVTM and ANQGSEA. CDR3 length: 13 amino acids. V lost 2 bases and J 3 bases, leaving 11 bases between the germline ends.

This chain connects TRBV20-1 to TRBJ2-1; 7 positions agree with TRBD1. The J call is uncertain, as TRBJ2-7 better fits the DNA end. Germline V lookup: CDR1 DFQATT, CDR2 SNEGSKA (reference sequence). The CDR3 spans 12 residues. CDR3 DNA: TGCAGTGCCGAAGACAGGGACTACGAGCAGTACTTC. Amino acids: CSAEDRDYEQYF.

This clonotype was picked up a small number of times. This chain joins TRBV20-1 and TRBJ2-3; no clear D. The CDR3 is made up of 10 amino acids. Germline values: CDR1 DFQATT, CDR2 SNEGSKA (reference sequence). The V end lost 6 bases, the J end lost 6 bases, and 7 bases lay between the germline ends. CDR3 nucleotide sequence: TGCAGTGCCCCGTCTGATACGCAGTATTTT. Translating it yields CSAPSDTQYF.

The V gene is TRBV4-1, the J gene TRBJ2-5; 7 positions agree with TRBD1. Germline V gene data show CDR1 as MGHRA and CDR2 as YSYEKL. CDR3 length: 14 residues. Losses at the gene ends were 3 bases for V and 6 bases for J; bases not matched to a gene: 7. The CDR3 DNA sequence: TGCGCCAGCAGCCACCCGGGACAGAAGAAGACCCAGTACTTC. Amino acids: CASSHPGQKKTQYF.

V usage is TRBV2 and J usage is TRBJ2-7, with 9 bases aligning to TRBD1. V lost 7 bases to trimming and J lost 3 bases; unmatched junction nucleotides: 13. Germline V gene lookup returns CDR1 SNHLY and CDR2 FYNNEI. This CDR3 comprises 16 residues. CDR3 amino acids: CASTITPGQGFYEQYF. CDR3 nucleotides: TGTGCCAGCACCATCACACCGGGACAGGGTTTCTACGAGCAGTACTTC.

V is TRBV20-1 and J is TRBJ1-2; D might be TRBD1 (6 bases). V lost 5 bases to trimming and J lost 8 bases, with 21 bases between them. Germline V gene sequence: CDR1 DFQATT, CDR2 SNEGSKA (reference sequence). The CDR3 has 14 residues. DNA of the CDR3: TGCAGTGCTCTAAACAGGGAAGGGCCTTTAGGCTACACCTTC. Amino acids: CSALNREGPLGYTF.

This rearrangement joins TRBV25-1 to TRBJ2-7; the D gene is possibly TRBD1 (6 bases). Germline V gene data show CDR1 as MGHDK and CDR2 as SYGVNS. The CDR3 runs 12 residues. The germline V and J ends were trimmed by 3 bases and 5 bases, with 8 bases remaining between them. The CDR3 DNA is TGTGCCAGCAGTGACCGGACAGACGAGCAGTACTTC. Translation gives CASSDRTDEQYF.

V usage is TRBV20-1 and J usage is TRBJ1-4, with D possibly TRBD1 on 5 matching bases. Trimming took 0 bases from V and 10 from J, leaving 24 bases between them. Germline V gene lookup returns CDR1 DFQATT and CDR2 SNEGSKA (reference sequence). CDR3 length: 17 residues. The CDR3 is CSARDTQDRGGLRKLFF. The CDR3 DNA reads as TGCAGTGCTAGAGATACTCAGGACCGGGGGGGGTTAAGAAAACTGTTTTTT.

V gene TRBV20-1 combines with J gene TRBJ2-7; D may be TRBD2 (5 bases). V was pared by 0 bases and J by 9 bases, with 15 bases between. There are 13 residues in the CDR3. CDR1 is DFQATT and CDR2 is SNEGSKA in the germline V gene (reference sequence). CDR3 sequence (DNA): TGCAGTGCTAGAGATCAGAGGGTTCCCGGGCAGTACTTC. Its translation: CSARDQRVPGQYF.